Presented here are 3 T cell receptor beta chains from one specimen sequenced in a study of HIV-infected patients and healthy controls. No cell fractionation was done, so the repertoire covers all unsorted peripheral blood T cells. Around 530 ng RNA was reverse transcribed with alpha and beta constant-region primers. Using multiplexing indices, alpha and beta chain libraries were generated apart by chain-specific third strand synthesis. Using its own MiXCR run on the 5' RACE reads, TCRdb lists one record per CDR3 protein. The sample comprises approximately 9,400 distinct CDR3 sequences, roughly 8% of which are singletons, and 5.5% to 7.5% rests with the top ten. Sequenced material: blood. These receptors originate from an adult in good health.

This clonotype was seen more than once but under ten times. The V call is TRBV5-1, the J call TRBJ2-7; TRBD2 is a possible D gene (6 bases). V was pared by 0 bases and J by 5 bases, with 12 bases between. The CDR3 extends over 14 amino acids. The germline V gene has CDR1 SGHRS and CDR2 YFSETQ. This CDR3 reads CASSLVGGGHEQYF. The CDR3 DNA sequence: TGCGCCAGCAGCTTGGTCGGGGGAGGCCACGAGCAGTACTTC.

The chain combines TRBV7-2 with TRBJ2-5; no clear D. The CDR3 loop spans 13 amino acids. Trimming pared 2 bases from V and 5 bases from J, leaving 9 bases between. Germline values: CDR1 SGHTA, CDR2 FQGNSA. CDR3 protein: CASSLINTETQYF. CDR3 in DNA: TGTGCCAGCAGCTTAATTAACACGGAGACCCAGTACTTC. The complete variable domain, with remaining parts taken from reference TRBV7-2 and TRBJ2-5, reads GAGVSQSPSNKVTEKGKDVELRCDPISGHTALYWYRQSLGQGLEFLIYFQGNSAPDKSGLPSDRFSAERTGGSVSTLTIQRTQQEDSAVYLCASSLINTETQYFGPGTRLLVL.

This clonotype is medium-sized within its sample. The gene calls are TRBV4-3 and TRBJ2-1; possibly TRBD1 for D (6 bases). Trimming removed 4 bases at V and 15 bases at J, with 19 bases between. The germline V gene has CDR1 LGHNA and CDR2 YSLEER. The CDR3 runs to 13 residues. CDR3: CASSPGQQLNLFF. CDR3 DNA sequence: TGCGCCAGCAGCCCAGGACAGCAGCTTAATCTGTTCTTC.